This T cell receptor (beta chain) was obtained from a study of identical twins. CDR3 length: 13 amino acids. Between the trimmed V and J ends, which lost 0 bases and 6 bases, there was a span of 9 bases. CDR1 is LGHNA, CDR2 YSLEER, per germline. This clonotype was seen more than once but under ten times. Its antigen is as yet unknown. Overall study findings and caveats: Sequences that were out-of-frame, alpha and twin-shared displayed an excess of low generation probability.

Each CDR3 protein is one row after TCRdb ran MiXCR on the 5' RACE reads. The top ten clones hold approximately 3.2% of a sample with a few hundred thousand distinct CDR3 sequences, approximately 9.6% of them seen once. The same sample was also used in a study of yellow fever vaccine responses in identical twins.

The V gene is TRBV4-3, the J gene TRBJ2-7, with D uncertain. This TCR was recovered from a woman aged 18-29 years in good health. Material for sequencing was PBMCs. DNA for the CDR3: TGCGCCAGCAGCCAAGATGTAGGGCCCGAGCAGTACTTC. Translation: CASSQDVGPEQYF.